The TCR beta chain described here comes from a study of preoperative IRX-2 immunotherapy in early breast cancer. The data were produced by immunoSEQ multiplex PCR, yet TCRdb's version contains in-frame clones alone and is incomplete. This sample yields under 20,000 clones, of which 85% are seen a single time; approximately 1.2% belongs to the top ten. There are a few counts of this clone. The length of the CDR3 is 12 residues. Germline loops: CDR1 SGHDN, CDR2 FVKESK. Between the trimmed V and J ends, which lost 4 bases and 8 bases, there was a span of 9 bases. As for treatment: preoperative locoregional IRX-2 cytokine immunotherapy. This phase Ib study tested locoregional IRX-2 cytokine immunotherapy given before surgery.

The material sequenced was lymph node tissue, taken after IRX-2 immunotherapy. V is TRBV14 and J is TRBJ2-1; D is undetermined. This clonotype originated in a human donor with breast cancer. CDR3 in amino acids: CASSPSLYEQFF. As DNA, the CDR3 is TGTGCCAGCAGCCCGTCGCTCTATGAGCAGTTCTTC.